What follows are 9 T cell receptor beta chains derived from one specimen sequenced in a study of human T cells and chemical hapten exposure. Time point given: pre-sensitization, week 0. Specified treatment: therapeutic diphenylcyclopropenone sensitization with weekly scalp DPC. TCRdb re-derived calls from the RACE reads in MiXCR, one entry per CDR3 protein. This table has 300,000 to 450,000 distinct CDR3 sequences, about 5.1% appearing once. Here the sequenced sample was whole blood, taken in connection with sensitization to the hapten diphenylcyclopropenone (DPC). These receptors all stem from a woman aged 50 to 65 with alopecia areata. Some clones in this sample may be carry-over from other donors' samples.

This chain joins TRBV9 and TRBJ2-5, with D hard to call. V lost 3 bases and J lost 5, with 11 bases in between. This CDR3 comprises 13 residues. CDR1 is SGDLS, CDR2 YYNGEE, per germline. CDR3 residues: CASSENGHETQYF. The CDR3 DNA sequence: TGTGCCAGCAGCGAAAATGGGCACGAGACCCAGTACTTC.

This clonotype was seen more than once but under ten times. The chain carries TRBV12-3 or TRBV12-4 and TRBJ1-5; 10 bases agree with TRBD1. The CDR3 loop spans 17 amino acids. V shed 4 bases and J 1 base; nucleotides not matched to a gene: 7. The DNA of the CDR3 is TGTGCCAGCAGTTCCGGACAGGGGGTCGGCAGCAATCAGCCCCAGCATTTT. Its protein product is CASSSGQGVGSNQPQHF.

This chain links TRBV7-9 with TRBJ1-1; tentatively, D is TRBD1 (5 bases). Germline CDR1 and CDR2: SEHNR and FQNEAQ (reference sequence). V was clipped by 0 bases and J by 12 bases, with 14 bases between them. The length of the CDR3 is 13 residues. CDR3 sequence: CASSLATVRATFF. DNA for the CDR3: TGTGCCAGCAGCTTAGCGACGGTCAGGGCCACTTTCTTT.

The rearrangement joins TRBV20-1 to TRBJ2-7; 7 positions agree with TRBD1. With V trimmed by 3 bases and J by 1 base, 3 bases remained unmatched. The germline gives CDR1 DFQATT, CDR2 SNEGSKA (reference sequence). The CDR3 sequence is 13 residues long. The CDR3 DNA is TGCAGTGCTAGGTGGGACAGATCCTACGAGCAGTACTTC. It specifies CSARWDRSYEQYF.

This clonotype has just a few counts. DNA for the CDR3: TGTGCCAGCAGTTTAAACGCCTACAATGAGCAGTTCTTC. Translated: CASSLNAYNEQFF. This sequence joins TRBV27 and TRBJ2-1, with no clear D. Germline CDR1 MNHEY, CDR2 SMNVEV (reference sequence). Deletions cut 2 bases from V and 2 bases from J, with 4 bases between. The CDR3 totals 13 residues.

The chain has TRBV6-6 and TRBJ2-2, with D tentatively TRBD2 (5 bases). Germline V gene data show CDR1 as MNHNY and CDR2 as SVGAGI (reference sequence). V dropped 6 bases and J dropped 2 bases, with 19 bases sitting between them. The CDR3 length is 17 residues. The CDR3 region has the DNA TGTGCCAGCAGCCGGACCCTACTAGGCAACAACACCGGGGAGCTGTTTTTT. It encodes CASSRTLLGNNTGELFF.

This clonotype was seen at least ten times. The chain couples TRBV28 to TRBJ2-4; D might be TRBD2 (6 bases). Germline values: CDR1 MDHEN, CDR2 SYDVKM. Trimming removed 4 bases from V and 5 bases from J, with 15 bases in between. The CDR3 has 15 amino acids. In DNA, the CDR3 is TGTGCCAGCAGTTCTCACCACACGGGGGAAAACATTCAGTACTTC. As protein: CASSSHHTGENIQYF.

This clonotype was counted at least ten times. The chain links TRBV4-1 to TRBJ1-1, with D unclear. The CDR3 is made up of 13 amino acids. V was trimmed by 1 base and J by 1 base, leaving 4 bases between them. Germline CDR1 reads MGHRA; CDR2 reads YSYEKL. CDR3 nucleotides: TGCGCCAGCAGCCAAGTTCGGAACACTGAAGCTTTCTTT. The encoded protein is CASSQVRNTEAFF.

This clonotype came up many times. The rearrangement joins TRBV10-3 to TRBJ2-3; D uncertain. This CDR3 contains 16 residues. V lost 0 bases and J lost 2, with 12 bases in between. Germline CDR1 and CDR2: ENHRY and SYGVKD. CDR3 residues: CAISESNGRSTDTQYF. The CDR3 bases are TGTGCCATCAGTGAGTCTAATGGACGGTCCACAGATACGCAGTATTTT.